The T cell receptor (beta chain) described here comes from a study of blood T cell repertoires in COVID-19. About the research overall: Sites in the United States, Italy and Spain provided acute and convalescent COVID-19 samples. T cells, B-cell-depleted T cells, or PBMCs provided the cDNA or gDNA that served as material.

This clone was observed a single time. Individuals aged 18 to 89 years were recruited from about two dozen US areas. Some clones are missing from TCRdb's copy, which holds only in-frame ones; the method was immunoSEQ multiplex PCR. The table includes fewer than 400,000 clones, about 90% detected once. The sequenced sample consisted of PBMCs or T cells enriched from blood (not recorded which). The source of this sequence is a woman aged 25 to 45 who had recovered from COVID-19.

CDR3 region: CASSPYSVTEAFF. CDR3 coding DNA: TGTGCCAGCAGCCCTTACTCGGTCACTGAAGCTTTCTTT. The genes are TRBV7-9 and TRBJ1-1, with D hard to call. Trimming shortened V by 5 bases and J by 4 bases, and 11 bases separated the two germline ends. Germline CDR1 SEHNR, CDR2 FQNEAQ (reference sequence). There are 13 residues in the CDR3.